One sample yielded the 18 T cell receptor beta chains listed below, sequenced in a study of shared clonotypes between healthy human individuals. Measured with immunoSEQ multiplex PCR; TCRdb has only the in-frame clones, and not every one. Of 2 million or so clones in the sample, about 94% were seen once. The naive CD8 subset, CD45RO-negative cells positively selected for CCR7, excluded terminally differentiated effector memory CD45RA+ cells. Material: naive CD8+ T cells sorted from blood. The receptors stem from a man younger than 35 in good health.

V is TRBV27 and J is TRBJ2-7, with 8 bases lining up with TRBD1. CDR3 length: 14 residues. Germline trimming cut 2 bases from V and 5 bases from J; bases unmatched to any gene: 5. Looked up from germline, CDR1 is MNHEY and CDR2 is SMNVEV (reference sequence). CDR3 amino acids: CASSLGRGLNEQYF. The CDR3 nucleotides read TGTGCCAGCAGTTTAGGCAGGGGGCTGAACGAGCAGTACTTC.

The chain recombines TRBV7-9 with TRBJ2-5; no clear D gene. The CDR3 is 14 amino acids. Per the germline V gene, CDR1 is SEHNR and CDR2 is FQNEAQ (reference sequence). V was cut by 1 base and J by 4 bases, with 10 bases left in between. The CDR3 sequence: CASSLEARRETQYF. DNA for the CDR3: TGTGCCAGCAGCTTAGAGGCGCGCAGAGAGACCCAGTACTTC.

This chain links TRBV19 with TRBJ2-3; no definite D call. In germline, CDR1 is LNHDA, CDR2 SQIVND (reference sequence). The CDR3 length is 15 residues. V was trimmed by 6 bases and J by 10 bases, leaving 23 bases between them. The CDR3 sequence: CASSVLFGYLNAQYF. CDR3 sequence (DNA): TGTGCCAGTAGCGTTTTATTTGGTTACTTAAATGCGCAGTATTTT.

This chain links TRBV13 with TRBJ1-5; no reliable D call. Per the germline V gene, CDR1 is PRHDT and CDR2 is FYEKMQ (reference sequence). The length of the CDR3 is 13 residues. Trimming took off 3 bases at V and 5 bases at J, with 8 bases between the two ends. The CDR3 region has the DNA TGTGCCAGCAGCTTTAGCCAGGATCAGCCCCAGCATTTT. Amino acids: CASSFSQDQPQHF.

The chain employs TRBV2 and TRBJ2-7, with 10 bases matching TRBD1. This CDR3 region has 15 residues. The germline gives CDR1 SNHLY, CDR2 FYNNEI. J gave up 2 bases and V 6 bases, and 7 bases lay outside the gene matches. Written as DNA, the CDR3 is TGTGCCAGCAGCCAAGGACAGGGGGATGCCTACGAGCAGTACTTC. This codes for CASSQGQGDAYEQYF.

This chain joins TRBV11-2 and TRBJ2-1, with D perhaps matching TRBD2 (6 bases). The CDR3 has 15 amino acids. CDR1 and CDR2 from the germline V gene are SGHAT and FQNNGV. The ends were cut back, 1 base at V and 8 bases at J, with 15 bases in the middle. In DNA form, the CDR3 reads TGTGCCAGCAGCTTAGTTATGGGGGGATACGATGAGCAGTTCTTC. It encodes CASSLVMGGYDEQFF.

This rearrangement joins TRBV4-1 to TRBJ1-5; 9 bases agree with TRBD1. Germline-derived CDR1 and CDR2 are MGHRA and YSYEKL. V lost 4 bases to trimming and J lost 3 bases; unmatched junction nucleotides: 4. CDR3 length: 15 residues. The CDR3 nucleotides are TGCGCCAGCAGCCGCCGGGACAGGGACAATCAGCCCCAGCATTTT. It codes for CASSRRDRDNQPQHF.

The rearrangement uses TRBV7-9 and TRBJ2-2; perhaps D is TRBD1 or TRBD2 (5 bases each). CDR1 is SEHNR, CDR2 FQNEAQ, per germline (reference sequence). The CDR3 runs 16 residues. The germline V and J ends were trimmed by 4 bases and 0 bases, with 12 bases remaining between them. CDR3 in DNA: TGTGCCAGCAGCTCAGGGACGGATGCGAACACCGGGGAGCTGTTTTTT. Residues: CASSSGTDANTGELFF. The full variable domain, with the rest looked up from reference TRBV7-9 and TRBJ2-2, is DTGVSQNPRHKITKRGQNVTFRCDPISEHNRLYWYRQTLGQGPEFLTYFQNEAQLEKSRLLSDRFSAERPKGSFSTLEIQRTEQGDSAMYLCASSSGTDANTGELFFGEGSRLTVL.

The genes are TRBV27 and TRBJ2-2; 8 bases line up with TRBD1. With V trimmed by 3 bases and J by 6 bases, 9 bases remained unmatched. Germline V CDR1 and CDR2: MNHEY, SMNVEV (reference sequence). This CDR3 is 16 amino acids long. CDR3 nucleotide sequence: TGTGCCAGCAGTTTCGGGACAGGCTTAACTGCCGGGGAGCTGTTTTTT. It yields the protein CASSFGTGLTAGELFF.

The chain carries TRBV5-4 and TRBJ1-3; D may be TRBD1 (5 bases). The CDR3 runs 15 residues. Germline loops: CDR1 SGHNT, CDR2 YYREEE (reference sequence). Trimming took 4 bases from V and 8 from J, leaving 19 bases between them. CDR3 sequence: CASSAGEAGWDTIYF. CDR3 bases: TGTGCCAGCAGCGCCGGTGAGGCAGGGTGGGACACCATATATTTT.

CDR3 sequence reads: CSASSEGEQYF. CDR3 DNA sequence: TGCAGTGCTAGTTCAGAGGGCGAGCAGTACTTC. The rearrangement links TRBV20-1 to TRBJ2-7, with D possibly being TRBD2 (5 bases). The CDR3 covers 11 residues. The ends were cut back, 3 bases at V and 6 bases at J, with 9 bases in the middle. The germline V gene has CDR1 DFQATT and CDR2 SNEGSKA (reference sequence).

This clone has a single count. The V call is TRBV13, the J call TRBJ2-5; D unclear. V was cut by 2 bases and J by 4 bases, with 14 bases left in between. Germline CDR1 and CDR2: PRHDT and FYEKMQ (reference sequence). The length of the CDR3 is 15 residues. DNA of the CDR3: TGTGCCAGCAGCTTATCAACCGCCTGGGGAGAGACCCAGTACTTC. Its protein product is CASSLSTAWGETQYF. Full variable domain (rest looked up from reference TRBV13 and TRBJ2-5): AAGVIQSPRHLIKEKRETATLKCYPIPRHDTVYWYQQGPGQDPQFLISFYEKMQSDKGSIPDRFSAQQFSDYHSELNMSSLELGDSALYFCASSLSTAWGETQYFGPGTRLLVL.

The chain recombines TRBV13 with TRBJ2-5; TRBD2 aligns across 10 bases. V gave up 6 bases and J gave up 1 base; unmatched junction bases: 8. This CDR3 spans 16 amino acids. Germline CDR1 PRHDT, CDR2 FYEKMQ (reference sequence). CDR3 in amino acids: CASSPILAGVQETQYF. The CDR3 DNA reads TGTGCCAGCAGTCCCATTCTAGCGGGGGTCCAAGAGACCCAGTACTTC.

The rearrangement uses TRBV28 and TRBJ2-1, with 10 bases lining up with TRBD2. The CDR3 sequence is 18 residues long. V lost 4 bases to trimming and J lost 7 bases; unmatched junction nucleotides: 16. Germline lookup yields CDR1 MDHEN and CDR2 SYDVKM. CDR3 residues: CASSYPVALAGGSNEQFF. The CDR3 DNA is TGTGCCAGCAGTTATCCCGTGGCTTTAGCGGGGGGCAGTAATGAGCAGTTCTTC.

This chain joins TRBV7-9 and TRBJ1-2; D ambiguous. The germline gives CDR1 SEHNR, CDR2 FQNEAQ (reference sequence). The CDR3 is made up of 11 amino acids. DNA for the CDR3: TGTGCAACTCAGGCGGTCTATGGCTACACCTTC. Translation gives CATQAVYGYTF.

The CDR3 reads CASSQDRGDSEKLFF. The CDR3 DNA reads TGCGCCAGCAGCCAAGATAGAGGGGATAGTGAAAAACTGTTTTTT. The V call is TRBV4-1, the J call TRBJ1-4; maybe TRBD1 (5 bases). V was shortened by 0 bases and J by 7 bases, with 12 bases between the two germline ends. Germline V CDR1 and CDR2: MGHRA, YSYEKL. CDR3 length: 15 amino acids.

The chain couples TRBV12-5 to TRBJ2-7; TRBD1 is a possible D gene (6 bases). Per the germline V gene, CDR1 is LGHNT and CDR2 is FRNRAP. This CDR3 region has 13 residues. V shed 6 bases and J shed 4 bases, with 13 bases lying between them. The CDR3: CASGIQTGYEQYF. CDR3 sequence (DNA): TGTGCTAGTGGCATCCAGACAGGTTACGAGCAGTACTTC.

This sequence joins TRBV5-1 and TRBJ2-2, with 10 bases matching TRBD2. Germline V gene sequence: CDR1 SGHRS, CDR2 YFSETQ. Trimming at V came to 3 bases and at J to 6 bases, leaving 5 bases not matched to a gene. The CDR3 is 15 residues long. This chain's CDR3 is CASSSGTSDAGELFF. The CDR3 region has the DNA TGCGCCAGCAGCTCCGGGACTAGCGATGCCGGGGAGCTGTTTTTT.